This TCR beta chain was sequenced in a study of beta chain features in type 1 diabetes. Study-wide findings and caveats: Lower insertion and higher deletion counts appeared at VDJ junctions in type 1 diabetes patients.

CD4+ naive, central memory, regulatory and stem cell-like memory subsets were isolated by sorting on CD45RO/CCR7/CD25/CD127/CD95/CD27. Isolated RNA was reverse transcribed in full, so expressed TCRB transcripts were sequenced. Deep immunoSEQ sequencing covered naive, central memory and regulatory T cell samples. TCRdb keeps only in-frame clones here, not all; method: immunoSEQ multiplex PCR. Among 900,000 or so clones listed, about a sixth were seen once. Losses at the gene ends were 3 bases for V and 6 bases for J; bases not matched to a gene: 9. This CDR3 is 16 amino acids long. In germline, CDR1 is ENHRY, CDR2 SYGVKD. This clone was recorded a few times. As yet, its antigen is unknown.

The receptor comes from a young woman in good health. Sequenced input: naive CD4+ T cells from blood. This rearrangement joins TRBV10-3 to TRBJ2-2; 8 bases align to TRBD2. The CDR3 sequence: CAISDSGLVAAGELFF. The CDR3 DNA sequence: TGTGCCATCAGTGACTCGGGACTAGTCGCTGCCGGGGAGCTGTTTTTT.